This entry concerns a single T cell receptor (beta chain). The CDR3 covers 13 residues. Germline V gives CDR1 ENHRY, CDR2 SYGVKD. The V end lost 7 bases, the J end lost 0 bases, and 7 bases lay between the germline ends. The protocol was immunoSEQ multiplex PCR, while the TCRdb copy is restricted to in-frame clones and leaves out a portion. The sample lists about 97,000 clones; more than 85% were seen once. The data were taken from a study of T cell responses to AZD1222 COVID-19 vaccine. The source material was peripheral blood, sampled on day 0 of AZD1222 vaccination. The sequence was collected from an adult in good health. The V and J genes are TRBV10-3 and TRBJ1-3; D gene ambiguous. CDR3 nucleotides: TGTGCCATCACCGACCTCTCTGGAAACACCATATATTTT. This sequence encodes CAITDLSGNTIYF.